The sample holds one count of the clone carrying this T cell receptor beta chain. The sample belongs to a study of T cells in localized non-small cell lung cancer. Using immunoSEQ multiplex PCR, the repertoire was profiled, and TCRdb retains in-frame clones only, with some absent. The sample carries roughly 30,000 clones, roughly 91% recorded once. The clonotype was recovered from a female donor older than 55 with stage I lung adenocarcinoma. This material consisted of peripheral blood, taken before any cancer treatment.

Here the CDR3 reads CASSESGGGYGEQFF. In DNA, the CDR3 is TGTGCCAGCAGTGAATCAGGGGGCGGCTACGGTGAGCAGTTCTTC. This chain connects TRBV2 to TRBJ2-1, with 8 positions matching TRBD1. CDR1 and CDR2 from the germline V gene are SNHLY and FYNNEI. The V gene end was trimmed by 2 bases and the J gene end by 9 bases; junction bases not matched to a gene: 9. CDR3 size: 15 residues.